These 13 T cell receptor beta chains were all obtained from the same sample, sequenced in a study of blood T cell repertoires in COVID-19. Repertoires were generated with immunoSEQ multiplex PCR, while TCRdb's copy carries only in-frame clones and drops some. The sample gives 250,000 or so clones, just under 85% of which show up once; over 5.5% is in the top ten. Sequenced sample: peripheral blood. These TCRs come from a woman between 55 and 75 years old with active or convalescent COVID-19.

V is TRBV5-5 and J is TRBJ1-6, with 7 bases lining up with TRBD1. Trimming cost V 4 bases and J 10 bases; bases outside gene matches: 5. The germline V gene has CDR1 SGHKS and CDR2 YYEKEE (reference sequence). The length of the CDR3 is 13 residues. The CDR3, as DNA: TGTGCCAGCAGCACAACAGGGGAATCACCCCTCCACTTT. This gives the protein CASSTTGESPLHF.

The chain is built from TRBV5-1 and TRBJ2-5, with D possibly being TRBD2 (5 bases). Germline V gene sequence: CDR1 SGHRS, CDR2 YFSETQ. With 0 bases removed from V and 7 bases from J, the gap between germline ends came to 10 bases. The CDR3 contains 13 residues. CDR3 sequence (DNA): TGCGCCAGCAGCTTGGGCAGCAGCGGGACCCAGTACTTC. As protein: CASSLGSSGTQYF. Using reference TRBV5-1 and TRBJ2-5 for the parts outside the CDR3, the full variable domain is KAGVTQTPRYLIKTRGQQVTLSCSPISGHRSVSWYQQTPGQGLQFLFEYFSETQRNKGNFPGRFSGRQFSNSRSEMNVSTLELGDSALYLCASSLGSSGTQYFGPGTRLLVL.

The rearrangement links TRBV27 to TRBJ2-1; 12 bases line up with TRBD2. The CDR3 consists of 18 residues. The J segment lost 9 bases and the V segment lost 1 base, leaving 13 bases of the junction unmatched. Germline V gene lookup returns CDR1 MNHEY and CDR2 SMNVEV (reference sequence). CDR3 region: CASSLFAITSGGFSEQFF. CDR3 sequence (DNA): TGTGCCAGCAGTTTATTCGCCATTACTAGCGGGGGGTTTTCTGAGCAGTTCTTC.

The rearrangement links TRBV28 to TRBJ2-1, with D possibly TRBD1 on 6 matching bases. Germline CDR1 is MDHEN and CDR2 is SYDVKM. The CDR3 runs 16 residues. With 6 bases removed from V and 4 bases from J, the gap between germline ends came to 19 bases. This CDR3 is CASRGLQGNRYNEQFF. CDR3 coding DNA: TGTGCCAGCAGGGGGCTACAGGGAAACCGATACAATGAGCAGTTCTTC.

Written as DNA, the CDR3 is TGTGCCAGCAGCAAATGCATCCTAGGGGGGGGTTGGCCCCAGCATTTT. Amino acid sequence: CASSKCILGGGWPQHF. The rearrangement uses TRBV21-1 and TRBJ1-5. TRBV21-1 is recorded as a pseudogene. The CDR3 spans 16 residues.

The CDR3 nucleotides read TGTGCCAGCAGTCGGACAACAACTAATGAAAAACTGTTTTTT. Its protein product is CASSRTTTNEKLFF. The gene calls are TRBV2 and TRBJ1-4; TRBD1 is a possible D gene (5 bases). V was cut by 5 bases and J by 0 bases, with 7 bases left in between. This CDR3 is 14 amino acids long. The germline V gene encodes CDR1 SNHLY and CDR2 FYNNEI.

J is TRBJ2-5 and V is TRBV7-3; D perhaps matches TRBD2 (6 bases). Per the germline V gene, CDR1 is SGHTA and CDR2 is FQGTGA. The CDR3 contains 12 residues. Trimming stripped 4 bases from V and 5 bases from J, with 8 bases between. This CDR3 is CASSSGSETQYF. In nucleotides, the CDR3 is TGTGCCAGCAGCTCCGGGAGCGAGACCCAGTACTTC.

This chain links TRBV5-1 with TRBJ2-7; 7 nucleotides align to TRBD2. The CDR3 length is 15 residues. After removal of 2 bases from V and 3 bases from J, the junction contained 8 bases not matched to a gene. In germline, CDR1 is SGHRS, CDR2 YFSETQ. CDR3 nucleotides: TGCGCCAGCAGCTTCTCCGGGGGAGGGCTCTACGAGCAGTACTTC. Its translation is CASSFSGGGLYEQYF. Together with reference TRBV5-1 and TRBJ2-7, the CDR3 gives the full variable domain: KAGVTQTPRYLIKTRGQQVTLSCSPISGHRSVSWYQQTPGQGLQFLFEYFSETQRNKGNFPGRFSGRQFSNSRSEMNVSTLELGDSALYLCASSFSGGGLYEQYFGPGTRLTVT.

The chain carries TRBV30 and TRBJ2-5, with a tentative D call TRBD2 (6 bases). CDR3 length: 13 amino acids. Germline V gene sequence: CDR1 GTSNPN, CDR2 SVGIG (reference sequence). V dropped 0 bases and J dropped 5 bases, with 10 bases sitting between them. CDR3 bases: TGTGCCTGGAGTGTACATGGGACTGAGACCCAGTACTTC. Its protein product is CAWSVHGTETQYF. Filled out from reference TRBV30 and TRBJ2-5, the complete variable domain reads SQTIHQWPATLVQPVGSPLSLECTVEGTSNPNLYWYRQAAGRGLQLLFYSVGIGQISSEVPQNLSASRPQDRQFILSSKKLLLSDSGFYLCAWSVHGTETQYFGPGTRLLVL.

V gene TRBV9 combines with J gene TRBJ2-1, with a tentative D call TRBD1 (5 bases). The length of the CDR3 is 15 residues. V was cut by 3 bases and J by 6 bases, with 16 bases left in between. Germline V lookup: CDR1 SGDLS, CDR2 YYNGEE. The CDR3 is CASSAQGLPSNEQFF. The CDR3 DNA follows: TGTGCCAGCAGCGCCCAGGGTCTCCCCTCCAATGAGCAGTTCTTC.

This sequence joins TRBV7-8 and TRBJ2-5, with 12 bases matching TRBD2. The germline gives CDR1 SGHVS, CDR2 FQNEAQ. This CDR3 is built from 16 residues. V gave up 5 bases and J gave up 5 bases; unmatched junction bases: 9. CDR3 sequence reads: CASSQIFTSGGETQYF. The CDR3 nucleotides are TGTGCCAGCAGCCAAATCTTCACTAGCGGGGGGGAGACCCAGTACTTC.

This CDR3 is CASTFGQGYGYTF. The CDR3 DNA follows: TGTGCCAGCACCTTTGGACAGGGCTATGGCTACACCTTC. V and J are TRBV3-1 (or the pseudogene TRBV3-2) and TRBJ1-2, with TRBD1 matching over 8 bases. The CDR3 is 13 amino acids. CDR1 is LGHDT, CDR2 YNNKEL, per germline (reference sequence). The J segment lost 4 bases and the V segment lost 7 bases, leaving 5 bases of the junction unmatched.

The V and J genes are TRBV19 and TRBJ2-1; 9 bases fit TRBD2. The CDR3 contains 15 residues. Germline V lookup: CDR1 LNHDA, CDR2 SQIVND (reference sequence). Germline trimming cut 4 bases from V and 9 bases from J; bases unmatched to any gene: 10. CDR3 residues: CASSRGLAGRGEQFF. For the CDR3, the DNA is TGTGCCAGTAGTAGAGGGCTAGCGGGAAGAGGTGAGCAGTTCTTC.